The 15 T cell receptor beta chains below come from one sample, sequenced in a study of early T cells in non-severe SARS-CoV-2 infection. TCRdb reprocessed the 5' RACE reads with MiXCR, giving one entry per CDR3 protein. The table shows about 69,000 distinct CDR3 sequences, with under 9.5% occurring only once. The sequenced sample consisted of whole blood. The receptors here all came from an adult who was a healthcare worker with PCR-confirmed SARS-CoV-2 infection or an uninfected control (not recorded which).

At least ten counts were recorded for this clonotype. V usage is TRBV18 and J usage is TRBJ1-1; TRBD1 matches at 7 bases. Germline lookup yields CDR1 KGHSH and CDR2 LQKENI. Trimming at V came to 6 bases and at J to 6 bases, leaving 4 bases not matched to a gene. This CDR3 has 12 residues. CDR3 protein: CASSAGTAEAFF. CDR3 in DNA: TGTGCCAGCTCGGCAGGGACAGCTGAAGCTTTCTTT. Complete variable domain (other parts from reference TRBV18 and TRBJ1-1): NAGVMQNPRHLVRRRGQEARLRCSPMKGHSHVYWYRQLPEEGLKFMVYLQKENIIDESGMPKERFSAEFPKEGPSILRIQQVVRGDSAAYFCASSAGTAEAFFGQGTRLTVV.

Many counts were recorded for this clonotype. The gene calls are TRBV12-3 or TRBV12-4 and TRBJ1-6; the D gene is possibly TRBD1 (5 bases). The V gene lost 6 bases and the J gene lost 16 bases, with 13 bases spanning the gap. The CDR3 has 11 amino acids. As DNA, the CDR3 is TGTGCCAGCAGCCCCGGGACTTCACTCCACTTT. It specifies CASSPGTSLHF.

In this sample, this clonotype turned up many times. V and J are TRBV5-8 and TRBJ2-1; the match to TRBD1 covers 7 bases. Germline V gene sequence: CDR1 SGHTS, CDR2 YDEGEE. The CDR3 has 14 residues. The J segment lost 5 bases and the V segment lost 1 base, leaving 3 bases of the junction unmatched. Written as DNA, the CDR3 is TGTGCCAGCAGCTTGACACAGGGGAACAATGAGCAGTTCTTC. Protein: CASSLTQGNNEQFF.

J is TRBJ2-7 and V is TRBV5-1, with 16 bases identical to TRBD2. The germline V gene encodes CDR1 SGHRS and CDR2 YFSETQ. This CDR3 is 17 amino acids long. The V segment lost 5 bases and the J segment 7 bases; nucleotides outside the gene matches: 12. Here the CDR3 reads CASRPRTGLAGGPEQYF. The CDR3 nucleotides read TGCGCCAGCAGGCCGCGGACGGGACTAGCGGGGGGGCCTGAGCAGTACTTC.

The genes are TRBV7-3 and TRBJ2-1, with TRBD2 matching over 9 bases. CDR1 is SGHTA, CDR2 FQGTGA, per germline. V shed 5 bases and J 7 bases; nucleotides not matched to a gene: 15. This CDR3 contains 17 residues. The CDR3 DNA follows: TGTGCCAGCAGCATAAACCCCCCAGCGGGAGGAGGAAATGAGCAGTTCTTC. Protein sequence: CASSINPPAGGGNEQFF.

This clonotype was recorded many times. The gene calls are TRBV7-2 and TRBJ2-3; TRBD2 aligns across 12 bases. The CDR3 sequence is 18 residues long. The V gene's germline CDR1 is SGHTA and CDR2 FQGNSA. V shed 6 bases, J shed 0 bases, and the junction held 10 bases outside the gene matches. CDR3 DNA: TGTGCCAGCAGTCTAAGGGCTAGCGGGGGGGCTAGCACAGATACGCAGTATTTT. Protein: CASSLRASGGASTDTQYF.

This clonotype has a count of ten or more. The chain recombines TRBV5-1 with TRBJ1-4, with D possibly being TRBD1 (5 bases). The CDR3 runs to 15 residues. The V end lost 7 bases, the J end lost 0 bases, and 13 bases lay between the germline ends. Germline loops: CDR1 SGHRS, CDR2 YFSETQ. The CDR3 DNA follows: TGCGCCAGCGCGACGGGGGACGCAACTAATGAAAAACTGTTTTTT. It codes for CASATGDATNEKLFF.

This clonotype appeared a few times. The V gene is TRBV18, the J gene TRBJ2-7; 8 bases line up with TRBD1. Germline trimming cut 2 bases from V and 6 bases from J; bases unmatched to any gene: 6. Germline V gene data show CDR1 as KGHSH and CDR2 as LQKENI. This CDR3 is 14 amino acids long. The CDR3 reads CASSPSGGRGEQYF. In DNA form, the CDR3 reads TGTGCCAGCTCACCATCAGGGGGCAGGGGCGAGCAGTACTTC.

The table lists this clonotype with many counts. The J gene is TRBJ1-2, the V gene TRBV20-1, with D perhaps TRBD1 (5 bases). CDR1 and CDR2 (germline): DFQATT, SNEGSKA (reference sequence). There are 12 residues in the CDR3. The CDR3 spells CSGGSGDYGYTF. CDR3 bases: TGCAGCGGGGGTAGCGGGGACTATGGCTACACCTTC.

This clonotype was counted many times. The J gene is TRBJ1-1, the V gene TRBV12-3 or TRBV12-4; the D is unclear. Trimming stripped 3 bases from V and 0 bases from J, with 5 bases between. This CDR3 contains 13 residues. In nucleotides, the CDR3 is TGTGCCAGCAGTTTCATGATGAACACTGAAGCTTTCTTT. The encoded protein is CASSFMMNTEAFF.

The chain combines TRBV21-1 with TRBJ2-5; the D call of TRBD2 is as the table states it, not checked on the DNA. TRBV21-1 is described as a pseudogene. This CDR3 comprises 19 residues. CDR3 amino acids: CASSIVTTSGKGDQETQYF. CDR3 nucleotides: TGTGCCAGCAGCATCGTAACGACTAGCGGGAAAGGGGACCAAGAGACCCAGTACTTC.

This clonotype appeared a few times. This sequence joins TRBV5-1 and TRBJ2-7, with D possibly being TRBD2 (6 bases). Trimming cost V 7 bases and J 0 bases, with 14 bases left between them. From germline, CDR1 is SGHRS and CDR2 YFSETQ. The CDR3 length is 14 residues. The CDR3 loop reads CASQEGLSSYEQYF. CDR3 DNA sequence: TGCGCCAGCCAGGAGGGATTAAGCTCCTACGAGCAGTACTTC.

V is TRBV29-1 and J is TRBJ2-3; D is ambiguous. The CDR3 contains 11 residues. V was cut by 1 base and J by 4 bases, with 3 bases left in between. Germline V gene sequence: CDR1 SQVTM, CDR2 ANQGSEA. CDR3 DNA sequence: TGCAGCGTTGAAGTCTCAGATACGCAGTATTTT. This encodes CSVEVSDTQYF.

This clonotype was recorded many times. The CDR3 bases are TGTGCCAGCAGTTCATCTTCCGGGACAGAAAACAATGAGCAGTTCTTC. Protein: CASSSSSGTENNEQFF. J is TRBJ2-1 and V is TRBV12-3 or TRBV12-4; 7 nucleotides align to TRBD1. The CDR3 has 16 residues. Trimming cost V 4 bases and J 5 bases; bases outside gene matches: 11.

The sample holds a few counts of this clonotype. This chain links TRBV7-2 with TRBJ2-7, with 13 bases identical to TRBD2. Germline V gene sequence: CDR1 SGHTA, CDR2 FQGNSA. This CDR3 region has 15 residues. V trimming: 5 bases; J trimming: 4 bases; junction bases outside the gene matches: 5. The CDR3 DNA is TGTGCCAGCAGCACGAGACTAGCGGGAGGATACGAGCAGTACTTC. Translating gives CASSTRLAGGYEQYF. Full variable domain (remainder filled in from reference TRBV7-2 and TRBJ2-7): GAGVSQSPSNKVTEKGKDVELRCDPISGHTALYWYRQSLGQGLEFLIYFQGNSAPDKSGLPSDRFSAERTGGSVSTLTIQRTQQEDSAVYLCASSTRLAGGYEQYFGPGTRLTVT.